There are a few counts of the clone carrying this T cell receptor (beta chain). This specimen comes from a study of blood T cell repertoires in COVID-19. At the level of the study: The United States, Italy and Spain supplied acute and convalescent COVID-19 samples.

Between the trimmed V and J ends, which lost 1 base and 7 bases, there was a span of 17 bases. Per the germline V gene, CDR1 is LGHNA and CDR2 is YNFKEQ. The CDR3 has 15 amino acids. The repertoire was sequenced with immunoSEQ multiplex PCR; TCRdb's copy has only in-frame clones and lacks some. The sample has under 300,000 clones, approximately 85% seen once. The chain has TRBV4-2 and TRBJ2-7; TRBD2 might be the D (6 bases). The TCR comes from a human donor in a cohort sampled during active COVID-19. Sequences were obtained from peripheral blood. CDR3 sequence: CASSQAWDWKYEQYF. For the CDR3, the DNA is TGTGCCAGCAGCCAAGCGTGGGACTGGAAGTATGAGCAGTACTTC.